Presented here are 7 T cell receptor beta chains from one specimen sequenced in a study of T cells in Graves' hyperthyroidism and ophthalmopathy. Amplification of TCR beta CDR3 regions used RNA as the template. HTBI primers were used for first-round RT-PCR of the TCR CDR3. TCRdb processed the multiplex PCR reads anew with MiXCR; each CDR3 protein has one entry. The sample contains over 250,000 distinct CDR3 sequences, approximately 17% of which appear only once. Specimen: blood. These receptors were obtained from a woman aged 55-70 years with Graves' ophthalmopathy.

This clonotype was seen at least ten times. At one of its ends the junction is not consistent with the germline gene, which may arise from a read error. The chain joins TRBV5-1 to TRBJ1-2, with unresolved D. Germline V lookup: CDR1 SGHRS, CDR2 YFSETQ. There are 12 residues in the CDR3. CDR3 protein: CASSLAGYGYTF. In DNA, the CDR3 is TGTGCCAGCAGTTTGGCCGGCTATGGCTACACCTTC.

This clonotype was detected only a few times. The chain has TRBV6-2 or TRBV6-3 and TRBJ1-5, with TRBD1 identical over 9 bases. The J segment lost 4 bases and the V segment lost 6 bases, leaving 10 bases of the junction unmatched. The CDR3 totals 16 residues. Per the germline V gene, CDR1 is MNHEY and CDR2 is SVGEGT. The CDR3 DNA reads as TGTGCCAGCAGGAAAGAGCCGGGACAGGGAAATCAGCCCCAGCATTTT. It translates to CASRKEPGQGNQPQHF.

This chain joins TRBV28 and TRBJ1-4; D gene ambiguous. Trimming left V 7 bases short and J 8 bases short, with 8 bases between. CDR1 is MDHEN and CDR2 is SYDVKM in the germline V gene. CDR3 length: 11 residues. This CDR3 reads CASTWEEKLFF. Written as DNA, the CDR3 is TGTGCCAGCACCTGGGAGGAAAAACTGTTTTTT.

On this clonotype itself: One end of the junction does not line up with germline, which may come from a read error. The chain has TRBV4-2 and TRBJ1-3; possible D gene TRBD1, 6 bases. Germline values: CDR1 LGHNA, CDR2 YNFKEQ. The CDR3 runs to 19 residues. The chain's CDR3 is CASSPLGRTASGSGNTTYF. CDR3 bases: TGTGCCAGCAGCCCCCTCGGAAGGACAGCCTCAGGCTCTGGAAACACCACATATTTT.

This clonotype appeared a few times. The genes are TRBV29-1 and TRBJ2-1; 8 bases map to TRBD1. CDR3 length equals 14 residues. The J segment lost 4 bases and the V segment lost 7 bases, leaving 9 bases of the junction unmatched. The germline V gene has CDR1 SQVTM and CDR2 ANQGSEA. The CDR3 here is CSARRDRTYNEQFF. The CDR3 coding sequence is TGCAGCGCACGTCGGGACAGGACGTACAATGAGCAGTTCTTC.

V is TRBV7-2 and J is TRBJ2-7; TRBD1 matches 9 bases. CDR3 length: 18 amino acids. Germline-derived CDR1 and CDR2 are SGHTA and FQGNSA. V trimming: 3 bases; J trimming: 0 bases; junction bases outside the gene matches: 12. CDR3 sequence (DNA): TGTGCCAGCAGCTTGCTGGGACAGGGTCTAGAGCGCTCCTACGAGCAGTACTTC. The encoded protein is CASSLLGQGLERSYEQYF.

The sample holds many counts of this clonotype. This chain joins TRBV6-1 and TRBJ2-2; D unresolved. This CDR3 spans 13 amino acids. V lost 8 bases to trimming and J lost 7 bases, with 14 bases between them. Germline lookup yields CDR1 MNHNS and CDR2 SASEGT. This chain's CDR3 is CASQTNFVGELFF. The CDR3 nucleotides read TGTGCCAGCCAAACTAACTTCGTCGGGGAGCTGTTTTTT.